The 25 T cell receptor beta chains presented below share a single source sample, sequenced in a study of cytomegalovirus exposure and HLA in healthy donors. Method: immunoSEQ multiplex PCR; TCRdb's copy keeps in-frame clones and lacks some. The sample includes roughly 200,000 clones, about 81% seen only once; the top ten take around 1.2%. The sample taken for sequencing was PBMCs. These receptor sequences come from a young woman in good health and CMV-seronegative.

A few counts support this clone. The V gene is TRBV5-1, the J gene TRBJ1-2; 10 nucleotides match TRBD1. The CDR3 extends over 15 amino acids. The V gene's germline CDR1 is SGHRS and CDR2 YFSETQ. V was clipped by 4 bases and J by 2 bases; unmatched bases: 5. CDR3 DNA sequence: TGCGCCAGCAGCCGGGGACAGGGGCCCAACTATGGCTACACCTTC. This encodes CASSRGQGPNYGYTF.

The chain employs TRBV28 and TRBJ2-7; 8 bases fit TRBD1. The CDR3 length is 12 residues. Losses at the gene ends were 7 bases for V and 6 bases for J; bases not matched to a gene: 5. Per germline, CDR1 MDHEN and CDR2 SYDVKM. In DNA form, the CDR3 reads TGTGCCAGCAACCTCAGGGGGCGCGAGCAGTACTTC. Protein: CASNLRGREQYF.

The J gene is TRBJ2-1, the V gene TRBV5-1; 9 bases are shared with TRBD2. This CDR3 is built from 16 residues. The V segment lost 0 bases and the J segment 9 bases; nucleotides outside the gene matches: 10. Germline-derived CDR1 and CDR2 are SGHRS and YFSETQ. The CDR3 DNA reads TGCGCCAGCAGCTTGGTAGCGGGGGACTTAACTAGTGAGCAGTTCTTC. Protein: CASSLVAGDLTSEQFF.

About this clone: At one end the junction does not follow the germline gene, possibly because of a read error. The CDR3 bases are TGTGCCAGCAGCGAAGGGGGCCGATCTGGAAACACCATATATTTT. Encoded protein: CASSEGGRSGNTIYF. V gene TRBV6-1 combines with J gene TRBJ1-3; TRBD1 matches at 7 bases. The CDR3 extends over 15 amino acids. CDR1 MNHNS and CDR2 SASEGT come from the germline V gene.

The chain carries TRBV30 and TRBJ2-7; 7 bases match TRBD2. J was trimmed by 4 bases and V by 5 bases; bases with no gene match: 8. There are 13 residues in the CDR3. Germline values: CDR1 GTSNPN, CDR2 SVGIG (reference sequence). DNA of the CDR3: TGTGCCTGGTTTCGTCCTAGCGGTTACGAGCAGTACTTC. Translated: CAWFRPSGYEQYF.

This clone was recorded many times. The V and J genes are TRBV27 and TRBJ1-5, with 7 bases identical to TRBD1. The germline V gene has CDR1 MNHEY and CDR2 SMNVEV (reference sequence). V was clipped by 5 bases and J by 9 bases; unmatched bases: 13. The CDR3 spans 15 residues. CDR3 DNA sequence: TGTGCCAGCAGTCCCCGAGGTGAGGGGGCTAGGCCCCAGCATTTT. This translates into CASSPRGEGARPQHF.

The genes are TRBV15 and TRBJ2-7, with 7 bases fitting TRBD2. J lost 6 bases, V lost 1 base, and 9 bases had no gene match. The CDR3 has 15 residues. CDR1 and CDR2 from the germline V gene are LNHNV and YYDKDF (reference sequence). CDR3: CATSRASGFLTEQYF. The CDR3 DNA reads as TGTGCCACCAGCAGAGCTAGCGGCTTCCTAACCGAGCAGTACTTC.

The chain links TRBV7-8 to TRBJ1-1; TRBD1 is a possible D gene (6 bases). The germline V gene encodes CDR1 SGHVS and CDR2 FQNEAQ. CDR3 length: 15 amino acids. V lost 5 bases and J 4 bases, leaving 17 bases between the germline ends. In DNA form, the CDR3 reads TGTGCCAGCAGCCTCGCGTTGGGGGGGGCCACTGAAGCTTTCTTT. Translation gives CASSLALGGATEAFF.

This sequence joins TRBV18 and TRBJ2-3; maybe TRBD1 (6 bases). CDR1 and CDR2 from the germline V gene are KGHSH and LQKENI. This CDR3 comprises 16 residues. The V end was cut by 3 bases, the J end by 0 bases, with 13 bases between. The CDR3 region has the DNA TGTGCCAGCTCACCTGGGGCAGGGGCTAGCACAGATACGCAGTATTTT. It translates to CASSPGAGASTDTQYF.

This CDR3 is CASSLGRTYGLFF. CDR3 nucleotide sequence: TGTGCCAGCAGCTTAGGCCGGACTTATGGGCTGTTTTTT. This chain uses TRBV7-9 with TRBJ2-2; a possible D gene is TRBD2 (5 bases). The CDR3 covers 13 residues. V was shortened by 1 base and J by 13 bases, with 13 bases between the two germline ends. Germline V gene lookup returns CDR1 SEHNR and CDR2 FQNEAQ (reference sequence).

This chain joins TRBV2 and TRBJ1-5, with 10 positions matching TRBD1. CDR1 is SNHLY, CDR2 FYNNEI, per germline. The ends lost 6 bases at V and 7 bases at J; junction bases unmatched: 6. CDR3 length: 14 residues. CDR3 nucleotides: TGTGCCAGCAGGCTGGACAGGGGGGGGCAGCCCCAGCATTTT. Amino acid sequence: CASRLDRGGQPQHF. Drawing the rest from reference TRBV2 and TRBJ1-5, the complete variable domain is EPEVTQTPSHQVTQMGQEVILRCVPISNHLYFYWYRQILGQKVEFLVSFYNNEISEKSEIFDDQFSVERPDGSNFTLKIRSTKLEDSAMYFCASRLDRGGQPQHFGDGTRLSIL.

This chain links TRBV6-1 with TRBJ1-2; perhaps TRBD1 as D (6 bases). This CDR3 has 15 residues. Trimming stripped 5 bases from V and 0 bases from J, with 13 bases between. The germline V gene encodes CDR1 MNHNS and CDR2 SASEGT. The CDR3, as DNA: TGTGCCAGCAGTATTCGGGACATACCTAACTATGGCTACACCTTC. Translated: CASSIRDIPNYGYTF.

The chain links TRBV18 to TRBJ2-3; 12 nucleotides agree with TRBD1. The germline V gene has CDR1 KGHSH and CDR2 LQKENI. The V gene end was trimmed by 3 bases and the J gene end by 2 bases; junction bases not matched to a gene: 3. The CDR3 extends over 16 amino acids. The CDR3 sequence is CASSPGQGATTDTQYF. CDR3 bases: TGTGCCAGCTCACCGGGACAGGGGGCGACCACAGATACGCAGTATTTT.

CDR3 nucleotides: TGTGCCAGCAGTGAAATGGCAGGAGCGGCGAACGAGCAGTACTTC. The encoded protein is CASSEMAGAANEQYF. The chain has TRBV2 and TRBJ2-7; perhaps TRBD2 as D (5 bases). V was pared by 2 bases and J by 5 bases, with 16 bases between. Germline V gene lookup returns CDR1 SNHLY and CDR2 FYNNEI. The CDR3 runs 15 residues.

The chain recombines TRBV19 with TRBJ1-2; D possibly corresponds to TRBD1 (6 bases). The germline V gene has CDR1 LNHDA and CDR2 SQIVND (reference sequence). This CDR3 contains 17 residues. Trimming removed 5 bases at V and 8 bases at J, with 27 bases between. CDR3 residues: CASSPPLGQLFLGGYTF. The CDR3 DNA sequence: TGTGCCAGTAGTCCTCCCCTTGGACAGCTCTTCCTCGGGGGCTACACCTTC.

This chain uses TRBV19 with TRBJ1-2; TRBD1 might be the D (5 bases). The V end was cut by 4 bases, the J end by 2 bases, with 17 bases between. Germline assignment: CDR1 LNHDA and CDR2 SQIVND (reference sequence). This CDR3 has 16 residues. DNA of the CDR3: TGTGCCAGTAGTAGGGGGGAAACCGTTTCCAACTATGGCTACACCTTC. Translated: CASSRGETVSNYGYTF.

Details on this clone: The sample holds other DNA sequences that translate to the same CDR3. The chain carries TRBV5-1 and TRBJ1-4, with D tentatively TRBD1 (5 bases). The germline V gene has CDR1 SGHRS and CDR2 YFSETQ. With 0 bases removed from V and 0 bases from J, the gap between germline ends came to 9 bases. The CDR3 has 16 amino acids. CDR3 in amino acids: CASSLGQPSTNEKLFF. The CDR3 nucleotides read TGCGCCAGCAGCTTGGGACAGCCATCAACTAATGAAAAACTGTTTTTT. Full variable domain (missing parts from reference TRBV5-1 and TRBJ1-4): KAGVTQTPRYLIKTRGQQVTLSCSPISGHRSVSWYQQTPGQGLQFLFEYFSETQRNKGNFPGRFSGRQFSNSRSEMNVSTLELGDSALYLCASSLGQPSTNEKLFFGSGTQLSVL.

This chain joins TRBV30 and TRBJ2-7; TRBD1 matches at 7 bases. The V gene's germline CDR1 is GTSNPN and CDR2 SVGIG (reference sequence). The CDR3 is 19 residues long. The V gene end was trimmed by 5 bases and the J gene end by 4 bases; junction bases not matched to a gene: 26. This CDR3 is CAWALRRQGFQSRSYEQYF. CDR3 coding DNA: TGTGCCTGGGCCCTTCGACGACAGGGCTTCCAGTCTAGAAGTTACGAGCAGTACTTC. Full variable domain (missing parts from reference TRBV30 and TRBJ2-7): SQTIHQWPATLVQPVGSPLSLECTVEGTSNPNLYWYRQAAGRGLQLLFYSVGIGQISSEVPQNLSASRPQDRQFILSSKKLLLSDSGFYLCAWALRRQGFQSRSYEQYFGPGTRLTVT.

The chain employs TRBV18 and TRBJ1-2; no reliable D call. V was pared by 4 bases and J by 2 bases, with 11 bases between. CDR1 is KGHSH, CDR2 LQKENI, per germline. CDR3 length: 14 amino acids. As DNA, the CDR3 is TGTGCCAGCTCACTGGCTGGTCAGAACTATGGCTACACCTTC. Protein product: CASSLAGQNYGYTF.

V is TRBV19 and J is TRBJ2-1; 9 nucleotides line up with TRBD1. The CDR3 spans 14 residues. The germline gives CDR1 LNHDA, CDR2 SQIVND (reference sequence). Germline trimming cut 4 bases from V and 7 bases from J; bases unmatched to any gene: 5. The CDR3 DNA reads TGTGCCAGTAGTACGGGACAGGGCTGGAATGAGCAGTTCTTC. Its translation: CASSTGQGWNEQFF.

The CDR3 sequence: CASSAQEGGLYGYTF. In nucleotides, the CDR3 is TGTGCCAGCAGTGCTCAAGAGGGGGGGCTCTATGGCTACACCTTC. This rearrangement joins TRBV6-1 to TRBJ1-2, with D possibly being TRBD1 (6 bases). The CDR3 is 15 residues long. V was pared by 4 bases and J by 4 bases, with 16 bases between. CDR1 and CDR2 from the germline V gene are MNHNS and SASEGT.

The chain links TRBV14 to TRBJ2-3, with D possibly TRBD1 on 5 matching bases. Germline V gene lookup returns CDR1 SGHDN and CDR2 FVKESK. V was pared by 3 bases and J by 2 bases, with 12 bases between. The CDR3 is 15 amino acids. CDR3 residues: CASSHRVGYTDTQYF. DNA for the CDR3: TGTGCCAGCAGCCACAGGGTTGGCTACACAGATACGCAGTATTTT.

This chain uses TRBV19 with TRBJ2-7; 9 nucleotides line up with TRBD2. This CDR3 spans 16 amino acids. V lost 4 bases and J lost 7; bases outside the gene matches: 14. Germline CDR1 reads LNHDA; CDR2 reads SQIVND (reference sequence). The CDR3 spells CASSKSSGALSREQYF. CDR3 nucleotide sequence: TGTGCCAGTAGTAAATCTAGCGGGGCACTCTCCCGTGAGCAGTACTTC.

This sequence joins TRBV18 and TRBJ1-3; D is perhaps TRBD1 (6 bases). The CDR3 length is 16 residues. The germline gives CDR1 KGHSH, CDR2 LQKENI. V was clipped by 3 bases and J by 0 bases, with 12 bases between them. The CDR3 nucleotides read TGTGCCAGCTCACCTGACAGGTCGTACTCTGGAAACACCATATATTTT. Protein sequence: CASSPDRSYSGNTIYF.

The sample holds one count of this clone. The CDR3: CASLAGNEQFF. CDR3 bases: TGTGCCAGCCTAGCGGGCAATGAGCAGTTCTTC. This chain connects TRBV27 to TRBJ2-1; TRBD2 matches 8 bases. J gave up 6 bases and V 8 bases, and 0 bases lay outside the gene matches. The CDR3 runs to 11 residues. CDR1 MNHEY and CDR2 SMNVEV come from the germline V gene (reference sequence).